This T cell receptor (beta chain) was found in a study of beta chain features in type 1 diabetes. Study-wide background: All of the samples together had 107,917,701 sorted cells examined.

The authors reverse transcribed all of the isolated RNA, so sequencing captured expressed TCRB transcripts. This table comes from immunoSEQ multiplex PCR, and its TCRdb copy is limited to in-frame clones, with some not included. The top ten clones hold around 0.03% of a sample with 250,000 or so clones, around 21% of them seen once. Study-wide results and limits: TCRB CDR3 length was moderately but significantly reduced in all four CD4+ subsets of Type 1 diabetes patients. Compared to healthy donors, patients appeared to have naive, central memory and Treg TCRB repertoires that were more alike.

Details on this clone: Its specificity is not known.

V lost 4 bases to trimming and J lost 7 bases, with 14 bases between them. Germline V gives CDR1 SGHRS, CDR2 YFSETQ. The CDR3 loop spans 13 amino acids. This rearrangement joins TRBV5-1 to TRBJ2-5; no reliable D call. This TCR came from a woman between 35 and 50 years old with type 1 diabetes. The material sequenced was naive CD4+ T cells from blood. CDR3 residues: CASSPLNPGTQYF. The CDR3, as DNA: TGCGCCAGCAGCCCCTTAAACCCGGGGACCCAGTACTTC.